This T cell receptor beta chain was identified during a study of T cells in Graves' hyperthyroidism and ophthalmopathy (dated by TCRdb to the late 2010s). About the investigation overall: Peripheral blood samples were taken at the time of initial diagnosis, prior to any treatment. To identify distinguishing TCR V-J signatures, a discovery cohort of 100 or so patients was used, comprising some 43 with Graves' ophthalmopathy and around 60 with stable Graves' hyperthyroidism. Whether ophthalmopathy could be predicted prospectively was tested in an independent validation cohort made up of approximately 19 hyperthyroidism patients plus 17 patients who later progressed to ophthalmopathy. For training and testing, the 80 to 100 patients in the discovery cohort were randomly divided in a 7:3 ratio. The study also compared thyroid tissue and blood T-cell repertoires from about 6 Graves' hyperthyroidism patients. Following sampling, methimazole starting at 30 mg daily was given to hyperthyroidism patients, and high-dose intravenous methylprednisolone was given to ophthalmopathy patients. According to the paper, TCR Vbeta CDR3 sequencing was carried out on more than 120 peripheral blood samples, which came from fewer than 50 ophthalmopathy, about 75 hyperthyroidism and some 17 progressor patients.

In the ophthalmopathy patients, disease was moderately to severely active, with a Clinical Activity Score of 3 or more, a NOSPECS grade of 4 or more, and a duration of less than 3 months. Any patient with an uncontrolled infection, another autoimmune disease, pregnancy or lactation was excluded. Diagnoses relied on clinical symptoms, serum thyroxine and TRAb, thyroid ultrasound and orbital computed tomography. PBMCs were separated from around 9.1 ml of fresh peripheral blood using Ficoll-Paque density gradient centrifugation. Total RNA was extracted using Trizol reagent, and RNA quality was assessed on an Agilent 2100 Bioanalyzer. This clonotype was seen a few times. The antigen it binds to is not known. Per-base quality was not reported, and no clone a single base away is much larger than it. Here is what the overall study found, with its caveats: In cross-validation, a model built on a 13 V-J signature told ophthalmopathy apart from stable hyperthyroidism with less than 90% sensitivity and about 81% specificity, and in testing the same model reached 80%/75%. No statistical method was used to fix the sample size in advance, and group allocation was not hidden from the investigators. Blood samples also contained most of the expanded thyroid clonotypes (frequency above 0.001), which suggests that blood repertoires may reflect thyroid immune responses. In validation, the model predicted progression to ophthalmopathy a median of roughly six months before onset, with approximately 68% sensitivity and about 72% specificity.

V lost 4 bases and J lost 2 bases; the stretch between them is 12 bases long. From cysteine to phenylalanine, the CDR3 is 15 amino acids long. CDR3 DNA only is kept here, 45 bases in frame from base 1. Reading the germline V gene gives CDR1 MDHEN and CDR2 SYDVKM. TCR beta CDR3 regions were amplified from RNA transcripts. The first round of RT-PCR for the TCR CDR3 was performed with the HTBI primer set and the Qiagen OneStep RT-PCR kit. The libraries were constructed in a second round of multiplex PCR and then size-selected and purified. The libraries were sequenced on an Illumina HiSeq2000 using paired-end 100 bp reads. Under the source paper's analysis protocol: SOAPnuke was used to process the raw data, with reads discarded if the reads contained adapters or uncalled bases, had a mean Phred below 15, or lacked an exact constant-primer or identifier match. High-quality paired reads were merged with COPE v1.2.5, and unique nucleotide sequences were defined as clonotypes. Clonotypes were aligned to IMGT TRBV, TRBD and TRBJ reference segments using MiTCR v1.1. The analysis included only V-J combinations with a frequency above 0.0001, which together covered more than 98% of the repertoires. A TCS score was defined as the ratio between F50 (clonal expansion) and ExV (chaos), using BLOSUM62-based TCRdist between CDR3 peptides within each V-J. Welch's t-statistics and random forest reduced fewer than 550 V-J features to 10 to 15, which were used in a naive Bayes classifier (R e1071). Using fastp at Q25 and MiXCR, TCRdb reprocessed the public reads and kept productive beta chains. When rows share a CDR3 protein, they turn into one entry using the most common DNA and genes. It is TCRdb's table, rather than the study itself, that gives the V and J calls and clone size. The sample profile shows over 250,000 distinct CDR3 sequences; about 20% of them were found once. The top ten constitute around 65% of the sample.

Sequenced input: blood. The chain links TRBV28 with TRBJ1-5, with TRBD1 as a weak D call on 6 bases. The TCR originated in a man aged 25 to 40 with Graves' ophthalmopathy. The DNA sequence follows: TGTGCCAGCAGTTCTCTAGCAGGGGGCAATCAGCCCCAGCATTTT. This sequence encodes CASSSLAGGNQPQHF.